The next 15 T cell receptor beta chains were all read from a single sample in a study of glioma-infiltrating T cells after dendritic cell vaccination. Libraries were prepared by immunoSEQ multiplex PCR; TCRdb keeps only in-frame clonotypes and omits some of them. The table shows about 67,000 clones, with 81% occurring only once. The sequenced sample was blood, obtained before dendritic cell vaccination. These receptors were collected from a human donor with glioblastoma.

This chain uses TRBV20-1 with TRBJ2-4, with a possible D match to TRBD1 (6 bases). The CDR3 consists of 9 residues. CDR1 is DFQATT, CDR2 SNEGSKA, per germline (reference sequence). The CDR3, as DNA: TGCATGGACAGAAACATTCAGTACTTC. Translated, it gives CMDRNIQYF.

The chain joins TRBV2 to TRBJ2-1, with a weak D call TRBD1 (6 bases). CDR3 length: 14 amino acids. Germline assignment: CDR1 SNHLY and CDR2 FYNNEI. Trimming stripped 1 base from V and 5 bases from J, with 9 bases between. The CDR3 DNA follows: TGTGCCAGCAGTGAAGGTCCAGGGGACAATGAGCAGTTCTTC. Translated: CASSEGPGDNEQFF.

J is TRBJ1-6 and V is TRBV6-1; 7 nucleotides align to TRBD1. CDR1 is MNHNS, CDR2 SASEGT, per germline. The ends lost 1 base at V and 9 bases at J; junction bases unmatched: 3. The CDR3 loop spans 14 amino acids. The CDR3: CASSEETGFSPLHF. CDR3 in DNA: TGTGCCAGCAGTGAAGAGACAGGGTTTTCACCCCTCCACTTT.

The chain recombines TRBV29-1 with TRBJ1-2, with D maybe TRBD1 (5 bases). There are 13 residues in the CDR3. From germline, CDR1 is SQVTM and CDR2 ANQGSEA. Between the trimmed V and J ends, which lost 3 bases and 7 bases, there was a span of 15 bases. CDR3 nucleotides: TGCAGCGTTGATCTGGGGGGTGAATCTGGCTACACCTTC. Translated: CSVDLGGESGYTF.

V is TRBV2 and J is TRBJ2-1; D is ambiguous. Trimming left V 4 bases short and J 1 base short, with 8 bases between. The CDR3 sequence is 14 residues long. Looked up from germline, CDR1 is SNHLY and CDR2 is FYNNEI. The CDR3 nucleotides read TGTGCCAGCAGTGGGCAGGAATCCTACAATGAGCAGTTCTTC. Protein sequence: CASSGQESYNEQFF. Variable domain in full (rest from reference TRBV2 and TRBJ2-1): EPEVTQTPSHQVTQMGQEVILRCVPISNHLYFYWYRQILGQKVEFLVSFYNNEISEKSEIFDDQFSVERPDGSNFTLKIRSTKLEDSAMYFCASSGQESYNEQFFGPGTRLTVL.

The chain has TRBV6-5 and TRBJ1-6; a weak D match, TRBD1 (5 bases). Germline values: CDR1 MNHEY, CDR2 SVGAGI. The CDR3 runs 13 residues. V was cut by 10 bases and J by 9 bases, with 16 bases left in between. CDR3 amino acids: CATQGPRGSPLHF. CDR3 nucleotide sequence: TGTGCCACCCAGGGCCCTCGAGGTTCACCCCTCCACTTT.

The chain is built from TRBV7-7 and TRBJ1-1; D unclear. This CDR3 has 13 residues. CDR1 SSHAT and CDR2 FNYEAQ come from the germline V gene (reference sequence). V lost 1 base to trimming and J lost 3 bases, with 6 bases between them. CDR3 sequence reads: CASSLDTYTEAFF. DNA for the CDR3: TGTGCCAGCAGCTTAGACACCTACACTGAAGCTTTCTTT.

This clone was counted once. The chain couples TRBV28 to TRBJ1-2; 10 positions agree with TRBD1. Losses at the gene ends were 6 bases for V and 6 bases for J; bases not matched to a gene: 13. Germline V gives CDR1 MDHEN, CDR2 SYDVKM. The CDR3 runs to 16 residues. The CDR3 loop reads CASRLPTGTGVDGYTF. In DNA form, the CDR3 reads TGTGCCAGCAGGCTTCCTACCGGGACAGGGGTGGATGGCTACACCTTC.

J is TRBJ2-1 and V is TRBV19, with TRBD2 matching over 9 bases. V shed 4 bases and J 2 bases; nucleotides not matched to a gene: 3. Germline lookup yields CDR1 LNHDA and CDR2 SQIVND (reference sequence). The CDR3 has 15 amino acids. CDR3 sequence reads: CASSTSGEPYNEQFF. The CDR3 DNA follows: TGTGCCAGTAGTACTAGCGGGGAACCCTACAATGAGCAGTTCTTC.

The CDR3 coding sequence is TGCGCCAGCAGCCCAGAGCTAGGACTAGCATCCCCAGAGACCCAGTACTTC. Translated: CASSPELGLASPETQYF. The genes are TRBV4-3 and TRBJ2-5, with TRBD2 identical over 8 bases. Germline V gene lookup returns CDR1 LGHNA and CDR2 YSLEER. CDR3 size: 17 residues. V was pared by 4 bases and J by 4 bases, with 14 bases of the junction left unmatched.

The chain is built from TRBV10-3 and TRBJ2-7, with 9 bases aligning to TRBD1. Unmatched junction bases numbered 5, after V lost 4 bases and J lost 4 bases. Germline V CDR1 and CDR2: ENHRY, SYGVKD. The CDR3 is 14 residues long. The chain's CDR3 is CAISGDRDRYEQYF. The CDR3 DNA is TGTGCCATCAGTGGGGACAGGGATAGGTACGAGCAGTACTTC.

This clone was seen a handful of times. This chain uses TRBV5-1 with TRBJ1-3, with D hard to call. CDR1 is SGHRS and CDR2 is YFSETQ in the germline V gene. The CDR3 sequence is 16 residues long. Trimming left V 4 bases short and J 0 bases short, with 14 bases between. Here the CDR3 DNA reads TGCGCCAGCAGCCCCCGGACTGAGAGCTCTGGAAACACCATATATTTT. As protein: CASSPRTESSGNTIYF.

V gene TRBV2 combines with J gene TRBJ1-2, with D unclear. The CDR3 sequence is 15 residues long. Germline CDR1 reads SNHLY; CDR2 reads FYNNEI. Trimming took off 3 bases at V and 4 bases at J, with 15 bases between the two ends. The CDR3 sequence is CASSEERVYSYGYTF. The CDR3 bases are TGTGCCAGCAGTGAGGAGAGGGTATACAGCTATGGCTACACCTTC.

The chain is built from TRBV9 and TRBJ1-2, with 12 positions matching TRBD1. The CDR3 is made up of 17 amino acids. From germline, CDR1 is SGDLS and CDR2 YYNGEE. V dropped 4 bases and J dropped 5; count of bases not matched to a gene: 12. For the CDR3, the DNA is TGTGCCAGCAGCACCGGGACAGGGGGCGATGCCGTGTATGGCTACACCTTC. This sequence encodes CASSTGTGGDAVYGYTF. The whole variable domain, remainder taken from reference TRBV9 and TRBJ1-2, is DSGVTQTPKHLITATGQRVTLRCSPRSGDLSVYWYQQSLDQGLQFLIQYYNGEERAKGNILERFSAQQFPDLHSELNLSSLELGDSALYFCASSTGTGGDAVYGYTFGSGTRLTVV.

This clone has just one count. The chain combines TRBV7-9 with TRBJ2-1; 13 bases are shared with TRBD2. The CDR3 has 18 amino acids. CDR1 is SEHNR, CDR2 FQNEAQ, per germline (reference sequence). V trimming: 0 bases; J trimming: 4 bases; junction bases outside the gene matches: 6. CDR3 sequence (DNA): TGTGCCAGCAGCTTAGCCAGACTAGCGGGGGGAATATACAATGAGCAGTTCTTC. It yields the protein CASSLARLAGGIYNEQFF.